These T cell receptor beta chains were read from a single sample in a study of blood T cell repertoires in COVID-19. Assay: immunoSEQ multiplex PCR; the TCRdb copy retains only in-frame clones and omits some. The table lists about 330,000 clones, around 90% of them singletons. The sequenced sample was peripheral blood. These receptors were collected from a man aged 30-40 years with COVID-19, enrolled during active disease. Each CDR3 is given with its conserved first and last residue. D genes are given only for firm matches. The size entry is marked missing in some rows and otherwise reads once, few, many or a size class.

len	abundance	d_gene	v_gene	j_gene	CDR3aa	CDR3nt
18	once	TRBD2	TRBV24-1	TRBJ2-2	CATSARASGGRSTGELFF	TGTGCCACCAGTGCCCGGGCTAGCGGGGGAAGGAGCACCGGGGAGCTGTTTTTT
16	NA	TRBD1	TRBV25-1	TRBJ1-6	CASSAPTGQANSPLHF	TGTGCCAGCAGTGCGCCAACGGGACAGGCTAATTCACCCCTCCACTTT
16	NA	TRBD1	TRBV3-1/TRBV3-2	TRBJ2-1	CASSPFGGQGAYEQFF	TGTGCCAGCAGCCCGTTCGGGGGACAGGGGGCCTATGAGCAGTTCTTC
16	NA	TRBD1	TRBV11-2	TRBJ2-5	CASSPRQDRGEETQYF	TGTGCCAGCAGCCCCCGCCAAGACAGGGGGGAAGAGACCCAGTACTTC
14	NA	NA	TRBV28	TRBJ1-2	CASSLGVVQGGYTF	TGTGCCAGCAGTTTAGGCGTCGTCCAGGGTGGCTACACCTTC
12	NA	NA	TRBV2	TRBJ2-5	CASQGGGETQYF	TGTGCCAGCCAGGGGGGCGGGGAGACCCAGTACTTC
14	NA	NA	TRBV7-9	TRBJ1-1	CASSPHGTPLEAFF	TGTGCCAGCAGCCCACACGGGACACCCCTTGAAGCTTTCTTT
15	NA	NA	TRBV6-5	TRBJ1-1	CASKWGGRANTEAFF	TGTGCCAGCAAGTGGGGGGGACGGGCGAACACTGAAGCTTTCTTT
15	NA	NA	TRBV6-1	TRBJ1-5	CASSEQGLTDQPQHF	TGTGCCAGCAGTGAACAGGGGCTTACAGATCAGCCCCAGCATTTT
15	NA	TRBD1	TRBV27	TRBJ1-1	CASSLSRQGATEAFF	TGTGCCAGCAGTTTATCGAGGCAGGGGGCGACTGAAGCTTTCTTT
16	NA	TRBD2	TRBV2	TRBJ2-1	CASSGRMGGSYNEQFF	TGTGCCAGCAGTGGCCGTATGGGCGGGAGCTACAATGAGCAGTTCTTC
13	NA	TRBD1	TRBV27	TRBJ1-5	CASSLQGSQPQHF	TGTGCCAGCAGTCTACAGGGGTCTCAGCCCCAGCATTTT
16	few	TRBD1	TRBV18	TRBJ2-2	CASSPTPGQGAGELFF	TGTGCCAGCTCACCAACTCCGGGACAGGGGGCCGGGGAGCTGTTTTTT
14	NA	NA	TRBV27	TRBJ2-5	CASSAQGTQETQYF	TGTGCCAGCAGTGCGCAGGGGACCCAAGAGACCCAGTACTTC
18	NA	TRBD1	TRBV23-1	TRBJ2-1	CASPRDRGAPGSYNEQFF	TGCGCCAGCCCCAGGGACAGGGGAGCTCCCGGCTCCTACAATGAGCAGTTCTTC
15	NA	NA	TRBV7-9	TRBJ1-5	CASSLSTGSNQPQHF	TGTGCCAGCAGCTTATCAACAGGGAGCAATCAGCCCCAGCATTTT
12	NA	NA	TRBV6-5	TRBJ1-6	CASRIQVSPLHF	TGTGCCAGCCGTATACAGGTTTCACCCCTCCACTTT
14	NA	NA	TRBV5-1	TRBJ1-4	CASSEQATNEKLFF	TGCGCCAGCAGCGAGCAGGCGACAAATGAAAAACTGTTTTTT
16	NA	TRBD1	TRBV10-3	TRBJ2-5	CAISPQTGNYQETQYF	TGTGCCATCAGTCCTCAGACAGGGAACTACCAAGAGACCCAGTACTTC
14	NA	NA	TRBV3-1/TRBV3-2	TRBJ1-2	CASSQGTRNYGYTF	TGTGCCAGCAGCCAAGGGACACGGAACTATGGCTACACCTTC
15	NA	NA	TRBV5-1	TRBJ2-7	CASSPQGGQRYEQYF	TGCGCCAGCAGCCCCCAGGGGGGACAGCGTTACGAGCAGTACTTC
15	NA	TRBD2	TRBV7-3	TRBJ2-7	CASSLTSGGTYEQYF	TGTGCCAGCAGCTTAACTAGCGGGGGAACCTACGAGCAGTACTTC
16	NA	TRBD2	TRBV10-3	TRBJ2-5	CAISERPSGAQETQYF	TGTGCCATCAGTGAGAGACCTAGCGGGGCTCAAGAGACCCAGTACTTC
15	NA	TRBD2	TRBV3-1/TRBV3-2	TRBJ2-5	CASSLGAGKQETQYF	TGTGCCAGCAGCCTGGGAGCGGGAAAGCAAGAGACCCAGTACTTC
17	NA	TRBD1	TRBV3-1/TRBV3-2	TRBJ1-3	CASSHPDRVSSGNTIYF	TGTGCCAGCAGCCACCCGGACAGGGTAAGCTCTGGAAACACCATATATTTT
12	NA	NA	TRBV6-2/TRBV6-3	TRBJ1-4	CASSSGGEKLFF	TGTGCCAGCAGTTCAGGAGGCGAAAAACTGTTTTTT
17	NA	TRBD1	TRBV10-3	TRBJ1-6	CAISEGDRGGSNSPLHF	TGTGCCATCAGTGAAGGAGACAGGGGTGGGAGTAATTCACCCCTCCACTTT